The clone carrying this T cell receptor (beta chain) was counted at least ten times. Antigen unknown. These data come from a study of human T cells and chemical hapten exposure. Study details: Patients, largely female, had alopecia areata, totalis or universalis. Study-wide results and caveats: Sensitizing to DPC left TCRs with a frequency above 1 in 1000 unaltered.

A single record per CDR3 protein comes from TCRdb applying MiXCR to the RACE reads. This sample has 85,000 to 100,000 distinct CDR3 sequences, with 11% found just once. Time point given: pre-sensitization, week 0. As to treatment: therapeutic diphenylcyclopropenone sensitization with weekly scalp DPC. Blood, whole and unfractionated, served as the source for total RNA extraction. Germline loops: CDR1 KGHSH, CDR2 LQKENI. V trimming: 4 bases; J trimming: 5 bases; junction bases outside the gene matches: 8. The CDR3 extends over 16 amino acids. The V gene is TRBV18, the J gene TRBJ2-7; 13 nucleotides align to TRBD2. The sample consisted of whole blood, taken in connection with sensitization to the hapten diphenylcyclopropenone (DPC). The receptor was derived from a woman aged 60-75 years with alopecia areata. Some clones in this sample may be carry-over from other donors' samples. CDR3 coding DNA: TGTGCCAGCTCACAACCGGGACTAGCGGGGTTCCACGAGCAGTACTTC. Translated: CASSQPGLAGFHEQYF.